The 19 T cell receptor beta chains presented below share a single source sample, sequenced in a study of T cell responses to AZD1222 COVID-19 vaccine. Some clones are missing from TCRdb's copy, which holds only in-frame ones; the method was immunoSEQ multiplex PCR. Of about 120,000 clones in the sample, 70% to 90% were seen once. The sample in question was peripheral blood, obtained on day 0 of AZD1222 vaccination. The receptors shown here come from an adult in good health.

CDR3 sequence (DNA): TGTGCCAGCAGACGGGACAGGACATCCTACAATGAGCAGTTCTTC. This sequence encodes CASRRDRTSYNEQFF. The genes are TRBV2 and TRBJ2-1, with 8 bases fitting TRBD1. V trimming: 6 bases; J trimming: 1 base; junction bases outside the gene matches: 5. The CDR3 contains 15 residues. Germline CDR1 and CDR2: SNHLY and FYNNEI.

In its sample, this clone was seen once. The CDR3 nucleotides read TGCGCCAGCAGCTTGGCCGGACGAGGGCTAAGGGATGGCTACACCTTC. Its protein product is CASSLAGRGLRDGYTF. The chain recombines TRBV5-1 with TRBJ1-2, with unresolved D. Trimming stripped 0 bases from V and 6 bases from J, with 18 bases between. Germline V CDR1 and CDR2: SGHRS, YFSETQ. The CDR3 has 16 residues.

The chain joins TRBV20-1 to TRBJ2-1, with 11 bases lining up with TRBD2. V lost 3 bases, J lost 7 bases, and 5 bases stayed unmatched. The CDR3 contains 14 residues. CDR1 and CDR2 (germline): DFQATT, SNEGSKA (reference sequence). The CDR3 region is CSASVRLAGNEQFF. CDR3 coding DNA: TGCAGTGCTAGTGTCAGACTAGCGGGGAATGAGCAGTTCTTC.

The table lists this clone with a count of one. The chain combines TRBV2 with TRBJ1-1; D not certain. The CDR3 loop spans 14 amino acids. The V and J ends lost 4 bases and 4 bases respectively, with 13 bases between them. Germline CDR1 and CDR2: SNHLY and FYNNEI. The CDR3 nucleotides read TGTGCCAGCAGTGCAATGGCGGAGAGCACTGAAGCTTTCTTT. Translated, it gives CASSAMAESTEAFF.

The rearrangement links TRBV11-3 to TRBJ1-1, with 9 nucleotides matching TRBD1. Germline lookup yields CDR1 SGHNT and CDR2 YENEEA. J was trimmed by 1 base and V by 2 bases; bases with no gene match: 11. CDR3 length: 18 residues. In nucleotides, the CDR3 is TGTGCCAGCAGCTTATTACCGGGACAGGGAGGTCGGAACACTGAAGCTTTCTTT. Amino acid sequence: CASSLLPGQGGRNTEAFF.

The CDR3 sequence is CASSQDLASATSYEQYF. The CDR3 DNA is TGTGCCAGCAGCCAAGATCTGGCTAGCGCCACCTCCTACGAGCAGTACTTC. The V and J genes are TRBV4-2 and TRBJ2-7; tentatively, D is TRBD2 (6 bases). CDR1 is LGHNA and CDR2 is YNFKEQ in the germline V gene. V was cut by 0 bases and J by 0 bases, with 15 bases left in between. The CDR3 runs to 17 residues.

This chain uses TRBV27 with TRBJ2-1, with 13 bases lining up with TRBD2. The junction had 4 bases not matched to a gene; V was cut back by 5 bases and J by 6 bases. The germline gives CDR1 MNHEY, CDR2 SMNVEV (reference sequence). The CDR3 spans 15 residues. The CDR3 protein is CASSQGLAGLNEQFF. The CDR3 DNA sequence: TGTGCCAGCAGTCAGGGACTAGCGGGGCTCAATGAGCAGTTCTTC.

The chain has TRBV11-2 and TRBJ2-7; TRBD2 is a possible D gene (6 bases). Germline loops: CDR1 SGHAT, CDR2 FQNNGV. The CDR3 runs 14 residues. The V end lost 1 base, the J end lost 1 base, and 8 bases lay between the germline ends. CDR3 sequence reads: CASSLVAGSYEQYF. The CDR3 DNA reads TGTGCCAGCAGCTTAGTGGCGGGGTCCTACGAGCAGTACTTC.

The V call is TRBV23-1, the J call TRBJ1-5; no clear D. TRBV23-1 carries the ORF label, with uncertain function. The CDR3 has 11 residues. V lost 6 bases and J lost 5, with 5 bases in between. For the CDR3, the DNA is TGCGCCAGCAGCCCCCATCAGCCCCAGCATTTT. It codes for CASSPHQPQHF.

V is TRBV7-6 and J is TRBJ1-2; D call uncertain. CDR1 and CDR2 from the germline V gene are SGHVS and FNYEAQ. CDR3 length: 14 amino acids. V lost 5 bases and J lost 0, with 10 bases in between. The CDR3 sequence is CASSPPGANYGYTF. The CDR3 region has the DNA TGTGCCAGCAGCCCCCCTGGTGCTAACTATGGCTACACCTTC.

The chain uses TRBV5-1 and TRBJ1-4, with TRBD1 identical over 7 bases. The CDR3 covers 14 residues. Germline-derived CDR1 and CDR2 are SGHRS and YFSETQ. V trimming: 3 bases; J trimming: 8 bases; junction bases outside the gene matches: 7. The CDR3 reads CASSSRGGGEKLFF. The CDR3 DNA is TGCGCCAGCAGCTCCAGGGGGGGTGGGGAAAAACTGTTTTTT. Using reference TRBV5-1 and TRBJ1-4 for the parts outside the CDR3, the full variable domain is KAGVTQTPRYLIKTRGQQVTLSCSPISGHRSVSWYQQTPGQGLQFLFEYFSETQRNKGNFPGRFSGRQFSNSRSEMNVSTLELGDSALYLCASSSRGGGEKLFFGSGTQLSVL.

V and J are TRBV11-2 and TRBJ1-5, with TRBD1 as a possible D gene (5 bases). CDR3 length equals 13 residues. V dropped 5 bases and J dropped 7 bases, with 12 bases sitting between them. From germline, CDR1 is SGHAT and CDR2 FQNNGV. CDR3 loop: CASSLRVEQPQHF. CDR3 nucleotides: TGTGCCAGCAGCCTCAGGGTTGAACAGCCCCAGCATTTT.

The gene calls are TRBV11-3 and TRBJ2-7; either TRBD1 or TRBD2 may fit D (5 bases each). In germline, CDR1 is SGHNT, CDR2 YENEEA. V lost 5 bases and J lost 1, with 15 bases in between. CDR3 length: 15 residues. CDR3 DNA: TGTGCCAGCAGCCCCGGGGCCCTTCGGTCCTACGAGCAGTACTTC. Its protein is CASSPGALRSYEQYF. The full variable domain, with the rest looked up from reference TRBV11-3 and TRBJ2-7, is EAGVVQSPRYKIIEKKQPVAFWCNPISGHNTLYWYLQNLGQGPELLIRYENEEAVDDSQLPKDRFSAERLKGVDSTLKIQPAELGDSAVYLCASSPGALRSYEQYFGPGTRLTVT.

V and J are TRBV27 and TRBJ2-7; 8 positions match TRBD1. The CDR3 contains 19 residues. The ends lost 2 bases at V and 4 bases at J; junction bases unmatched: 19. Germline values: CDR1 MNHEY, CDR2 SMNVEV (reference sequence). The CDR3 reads CASSLPEPSGQGLSYEQYF. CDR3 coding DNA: TGTGCCAGCAGTTTACCCGAACCTTCCGGACAGGGTTTATCTTACGAGCAGTACTTC.

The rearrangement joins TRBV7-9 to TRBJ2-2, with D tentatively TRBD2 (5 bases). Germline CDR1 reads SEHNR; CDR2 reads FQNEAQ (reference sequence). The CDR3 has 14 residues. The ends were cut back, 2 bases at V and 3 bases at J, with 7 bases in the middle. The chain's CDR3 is CASSLMRDTGELFF. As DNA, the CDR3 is TGTGCCAGCAGCTTAATGCGGGACACCGGGGAGCTGTTTTTT.

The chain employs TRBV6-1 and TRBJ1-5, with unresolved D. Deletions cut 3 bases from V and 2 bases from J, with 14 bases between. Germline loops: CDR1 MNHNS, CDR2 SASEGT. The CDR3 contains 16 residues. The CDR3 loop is CASSDRGARGNQPQHF. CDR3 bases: TGTGCCAGCAGTGATCGGGGAGCCCGGGGCAATCAGCCCCAGCATTTT.

For the CDR3, the DNA is TGTGCCAGCAGCCAACTGGGGGGGGACACTGAAGCTTTCTTT. This gives the protein CASSQLGGDTEAFF. The V and J genes are TRBV3-1 (or the pseudogene TRBV3-2) and TRBJ1-1; D possibly corresponds to TRBD1 (5 bases). CDR3 length: 14 amino acids. Germline values: CDR1 LGHDT, CDR2 YNNKEL (reference sequence). Trimming pared 2 bases from V and 3 bases from J, leaving 10 bases between.

For the CDR3, the DNA is TGTGCCAGCAGGATCACAGATACGCAGTATTTT. Residues: CASRITDTQYF. The V call is TRBV11-2, the J call TRBJ2-3; no reliable D call. This CDR3 region has 11 residues. Trimming shortened V by 6 bases and J by 2 bases, and 3 bases separated the two germline ends. Germline V lookup: CDR1 SGHAT, CDR2 FQNNGV.

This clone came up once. The CDR3 sequence is CASSLVSGATDTQYF. In nucleotides, the CDR3 is TGTGCCAGCAGCTTAGTTAGCGGGGCCACAGATACGCAGTATTTT. The chain joins TRBV7-9 to TRBJ2-3; 8 bases match TRBD2. Germline assignment: CDR1 SEHNR and CDR2 FQNEAQ (reference sequence). The CDR3 sequence is 15 residues long. V shed 1 base and J 2 bases; nucleotides not matched to a gene: 2.